Below, one TCR beta chain is given with its context. Antigen specificity is unknown. The data are from a study of radiotherapy plus CTLA-4 blockade in lung cancer. On the study more broadly: Objective responses were observed in approximately 20% of patients, and disease control was achieved by 31%. Broader study findings: How blood T cell clones changed early, along with interferon-beta, reportedly forecast response best. There was expansion of tumor-derived TCR clones in blood after radiotherapy plus ipilimumab.

The V and J ends lost 9 bases and 2 bases respectively, with 17 bases between them. CDR3 length: 14 residues. CDR1 is MDHEN, CDR2 SYDVKM, per germline. Sequencing used immunoSEQ multiplex PCR; TCRdb keeps in-frame clones, though not all of them. Here the sample spans around 120,000 clones, roughly 80% being singletons. Patients had chemo-refractory metastatic non-small-cell lung cancer and received focal radiation plus CTLA-4 blockade that used ipilimumab. The source was peripheral blood, collected from a patient treated with radiotherapy plus ipilimumab. The V gene is TRBV28, the J gene TRBJ2-7; D gene ambiguous. This clonotype originated in a human donor with non-small cell lung cancer who had a partial response to radiotherapy plus ipilimumab. The CDR3 DNA reads TGTGCCAGTTTTTCCGGGTCTCTACCCTACGAGCAGTACTTC. The encoded protein is CASFSGSLPYEQYF.